These T cell receptor beta chains were read from a single sample in a study of regulatory T cells in long-lasting Graves disease. TCRdb processed the multiplex PCR reads anew with MiXCR; each CDR3 protein has one entry. This table has 350,000 to 400,000 distinct CDR3 sequences, roughly 17% appearing once. These data also formed part of another study, on T cells in Graves' hyperthyroidism and ophthalmopathy.

Specimen: peripheral blood mononuclear cells (PBMCs), collected at new diagnosis, from a patient treated with antithyroid drugs. These receptors were collected from a woman between 18 and 29 years old with Graves disease. Both conserved end residues are part of each CDR3. D genes are given only for firm matches. Some rows mark clone size as missing; the rest say once, few, many or name a class of expanded clone.

V	D	size	J	CDR3	DNA
TRBV20-1	TRBD2	many	TRBJ2-3	CSARRLAGGPHTDTQYF	TGCAGTGCGAGAAGACTAGCGGGAGGGCCCCACACAGATACGCAGTATTTT
TRBV20-1	-	few	TRBJ2-3	CSAIRDLASGTDTQYF	TGCAGTGCTATCCGGGACCTCGCCTCCGGCACAGATACGCAGTATTTT
TRBV2	-	many	TRBJ2-3	CASMQTRTPTDTQYF	TGTGCCAGCATGCAGACTAGGACCCCGACAGATACGCAGTATTTT
TRBV9	-	many	TRBJ1-2	CASSPRDPGRNGYTF	TGTGCCAGCAGCCCCCGCGACCCAGGGAGGAATGGCTACACCTTC
TRBV2	-	many	TRBJ1-6	CASSGGGGSPLHF	TGTGCCAGCAGCGGGGGAGGCGGCTCACCCCTCCACTTT
TRBV3-1	-	many	TRBJ1-6	CASSQWGNSPLHF	TGTGCCAGCAGCCAATGGGGGAATTCACCCCTCCACTTT
TRBV7-3	TRBD2	-	TRBJ2-1	CASSLNPAGGEQFF	TGTGCCAGCAGCTTAAACCCAGCGGGAGGTGAGCAGTTCTTC
TRBV11-2	-	many	TRBJ1-1	CASSFAGTAEAFF	TGTGCCAGCAGCTTCGCCGGGACGGCTGAAGCTTTCTTT
TRBV3-1	-	many	TRBJ1-1	CASSQPGRRGAFF	TGTGCCAGCAGCCAACCCGGACGGAGGGGGGCTTTCTTT
TRBV7-2	-	many	TRBJ1-1	CASSLGQSRDTEAFF	TGTGCCAGCAGCTTGGGACAATCGAGGGACACTGAAGCTTTCTTT
TRBV7-3	-	many	TRBJ2-4	CASSFRGVGKNIQYF	TGTGCCAGCAGCTTTAGGGGGGTAGGGAAGAACATTCAGTACTTC
TRBV12-3/TRBV12-4	-	many	TRBJ2-7	CASSLGQTLEQYF	TGTGCCAGCAGTTTAGGACAAACCCTCGAGCAGTACTTC
TRBV2	-	-	TRBJ2-1	CARTSGTTYNEQFF	TGTGCCAGGACATCCGGGACAACCTACAATGAGCAGTTCTTC
TRBV19	TRBD2	few	TRBJ2-7	CASSSGLAPLSYEQYF	TGTGCCAGTAGTTCGGGACTAGCGCCTCTCTCCTACGAGCAGTACTTC
TRBV2	TRBD2	many	TRBJ2-3	CASAVAGGRTDTQYF	TGTGCCAGCGCGGTGGCGGGGGGTCGGACAGATACGCAGTATTTT
TRBV20-1	TRBD1	many	TRBJ2-2	CSAKDRVTGELFF	TGCAGTGCTAAAGACAGGGTCACCGGGGAGCTGTTTTTT
TRBV19	-	many	TRBJ2-1	CASSPWGRDLRSYNEQFF	TGTGCCAGTAGTCCCTGGGGCAGGGATCTTCGGTCCTACAATGAGCAGTTCTTC
TRBV9	TRBD1	-	TRBJ1-6	CASSVGQGNGSPLHF	TGTGCCAGCAGCGTGGGACAGGGGAATGGATCACCCCTCCACTTT
TRBV19	-	few	TRBJ2-1	CASSSTGRSYNEQFF	TGTGCCAGTAGTTCGACAGGGAGGTCCTACAATGAGCAGTTCTTC
TRBV5-5	-	many	TRBJ2-7	CASSLQWMRDEQYF	TGTGCCAGCAGCTTGCAGTGGATGCGGGACGAGCAGTACTTC
TRBV5-6	TRBD2	many	TRBJ2-5	CASKREGRETQYF	TGTGCCAGCAAGCGGGAGGGCCGAGAGACCCAGTACTTC
TRBV6-2/TRBV6-3	-	many	TRBJ2-1	CASSYLWDNEQFF	TGTGCCAGCAGTTACCTTTGGGACAATGAGCAGTTCTTC
TRBV2	TRBD2	few	TRBJ2-2	CASRGTSGATGELFF	TGTGCCAGCAGGGGGACTAGCGGGGCGACCGGGGAGCTGTTTTTT
TRBV4-2	-	many	TRBJ1-1	CASSQGTYTEAFF	TGTGCCAGCAGCCAAGGAACCTACACTGAAGCTTTCTTT